One sample yielded the 14 T cell receptor beta chains listed below, sequenced in a study of cytomegalovirus exposure and HLA in healthy donors (dated by TCRdb to 2016 to 2017). To prepare the library, the immunoSEQ multiplex PCR assay was applied. A mixture of 60 forward primers for TCR Vbeta segments and 13 reverse primers for TCR Jbeta segments was used in the multiplex PCR. TCRdb holds this immuneACCESS table with in-frame rearrangements only. Some clones are missing; in checked studies, unresolved V genes explain under half, and the rest has no known cause. The sample table contains about 190,000 clones; only one count was recorded for approximately 84% of them. Together, the top ten hold around 4% of the sample. Sequencing was performed on PBMCs. These receptors were obtained from a man aged 50-60 years in good health and CMV-seronegative.

This clone was detected once. V gene TRBV9 combines with J gene TRBJ2-5, with D perhaps matching TRBD2 (6 bases). The germline V gene encodes CDR1 SGDLS and CDR2 YYNGEE. Trimming removed 4 bases at V and 3 bases at J, with 16 bases between. The CDR3 contains 15 residues. For the CDR3, the DNA is TGTGCCAGCAGCTTGGAGAGTAGCGGTAAAGAGACCCAGTACTTC. Amino acids: CASSLESSGKETQYF.

The chain uses TRBV10-2 and TRBJ2-3, with D uncertain. Trimming left V 5 bases short and J 6 bases short, with 3 bases between. The germline V gene encodes CDR1 WSHSY and CDR2 SAAADI. CDR3 length: 10 amino acids. The CDR3 DNA sequence: TGCGCCAGCAGTCTCGATACGCAGTATTTT. It yields the protein CASSLDTQYF.

This clone was detected only a few times. J is TRBJ2-5 and V is TRBV29-1, with a weak D call TRBD1 (5 bases). The germline V and J ends were trimmed by 4 bases and 5 bases, with 17 bases remaining between them. The CDR3 has 14 amino acids. CDR1 and CDR2 from the germline V gene are SQVTM and ANQGSEA. The DNA of the CDR3 is TGCAGCGTTGGGGGCCCATCCCGCAGGGAGACCCAGTACTTC. It yields the protein CSVGGPSRRETQYF.

The count of this clone is one. The chain carries TRBV7-8 and TRBJ1-2; no clear D gene. This CDR3 is 16 amino acids long. V gave up 1 base and J gave up 0 bases, with 12 bases separating them. In germline, CDR1 is SGHVS, CDR2 FQNEAQ. The CDR3 DNA is TGTGCCAGCAGCTTAGTTGGCGGGCAAGCTAACTATGGCTACACCTTC. Its translation: CASSLVGGQANYGYTF.

On this clone: A junction end diverges from the germline sequence, so it may reflect a read error. The V gene is TRBV4-3, the J gene TRBJ2-4, with TRBD1 as a possible D gene (5 bases). The CDR3 length is 17 residues. CDR1 and CDR2 from the germline V gene are LGHNA and YSLEER. CDR3 sequence (DNA): TGCACCAGCAGCCAAGATATAGGGGCCCCGACCAAAAACATTCAGTACTTC. This codes for CTSSQDIGAPTKNIQYF.

The gene calls are TRBV6-1 and TRBJ2-7, with 11 bases identical to TRBD2. After removal of 6 bases from V and 12 bases from J, the junction contained 10 bases not matched to a gene. This CDR3 region has 13 residues. Germline lookup yields CDR1 MNHNS and CDR2 SASEGT. The CDR3 loop reads CASRNSGGASPYF. CDR3 bases: TGTGCCAGCAGGAATAGCGGGGGGGCCTCTCCGTACTTC.

V usage is TRBV2 and J usage is TRBJ2-1, with 12 bases fitting TRBD1. V lost 6 bases to trimming and J lost 6 bases; unmatched junction nucleotides: 6. The CDR3 totals 15 residues. The germline gives CDR1 SNHLY, CDR2 FYNNEI. DNA of the CDR3: TGTGCCAGCAGGGAGGGACAGGGGGCTCGCAATGAGCAGTTCTTC. Its protein product is CASREGQGARNEQFF.

This rearrangement joins TRBV12-5 to TRBJ1-5, with a weak D call TRBD1 (5 bases). Germline V lookup: CDR1 LGHNT, CDR2 FRNRAP. V gave up 3 bases and J gave up 7 bases, with 13 bases separating them. The CDR3 consists of 14 residues. The CDR3 protein is CASGLGQGRQPQHF. The CDR3 nucleotides read TGTGCTAGTGGTTTAGGGCAGGGAAGACAGCCCCAGCATTTT.

Concerning this clone: At one end, the junction sequence differs from germline, possibly due to a read error. V is TRBV6-5 and J is TRBJ1-6; TRBD1 is a possible D gene (5 bases). In germline, CDR1 is MNHEY, CDR2 SVGAGI. This CDR3 contains 15 residues. This CDR3 reads CASSWQGMTDSPHHF. DNA for the CDR3: TGTGCCAGCAGTTGGCAGGGAATGACGGATTCACCCCACCACTTT.

This clone was counted a few times. The J gene is TRBJ2-2, the V gene TRBV13, with 7 positions matching TRBD1. This CDR3 contains 17 residues. From germline, CDR1 is PRHDT and CDR2 FYEKMQ (reference sequence). Germline trimming cut 4 bases from V and 4 bases from J; bases unmatched to any gene: 12. The CDR3 region has the DNA TGTGCCAGCAGCTCGGGTGGCAGGGGGACACCCACCGGGGAGCTGTTTTTT. It encodes CASSSGGRGTPTGELFF.

This clone was recorded only once. V is TRBV27 and J is TRBJ2-7, with D unclear. CDR1 is MNHEY, CDR2 SMNVEV, per germline (reference sequence). V lost 3 bases and J lost 7, with 13 bases in between. CDR3 size: 13 residues. The CDR3 loop is CASSFARFGEQYF. As DNA, the CDR3 is TGTGCCAGCAGTTTCGCGCGGTTTGGTGAGCAGTACTTC.

This chain links TRBV9 with TRBJ2-1; D is perhaps TRBD2 (7 bases). The germline V gene has CDR1 SGDLS and CDR2 YYNGEE. The CDR3 covers 15 residues. Deletions cut 4 bases from V and 6 bases from J, with 17 bases between. CDR3 coding DNA: TGTGCCAGCAGCTTAAGGGGGGGCCTCGGCAATGAGCAGTTCTTC. This encodes CASSLRGGLGNEQFF. The variable domain in full, with the rest retrieved from reference TRBV9 and TRBJ2-1, is DSGVTQTPKHLITATGQRVTLRCSPRSGDLSVYWYQQSLDQGLQFLIQYYNGEERAKGNILERFSAQQFPDLHSELNLSSLELGDSALYFCASSLRGGLGNEQFFGPGTRLTVL.

CDR3 in DNA: TGTGCCAGCAGCCCCCGGACTAGCCACAATGAGCAGTTCTTC. It is translated as CASSPRTSHNEQFF. This chain links TRBV14 with TRBJ2-1, with 8 bases that match TRBD2. This CDR3 has 14 residues. V trimming: 4 bases; J trimming: 5 bases; junction bases outside the gene matches: 4. Germline assignment: CDR1 SGHDN and CDR2 FVKESK.

This clone was found a few times. The rearrangement joins TRBV7-8 to TRBJ2-1; TRBD2 matches 7 bases. CDR1 is SGHVS, CDR2 FQNEAQ, per germline. J lost 9 bases, V lost 1 base, and 21 bases had no gene match. The CDR3 contains 19 residues. The CDR3, as DNA: TGTGCCAGCAGCTTAGTAGAGCTCACTAGCGATCCCCGTTCCCCTGAGCAGTTCTTC. Translation: CASSLVELTSDPRSPEQFF.